This passage covers 10 T cell receptor beta chains from one sample sequenced in a study of CD8 T cells in Susac syndrome. Random hexamers were used to reverse transcribe the RNA input (about 0.5 to 1 ug). Each CDR3 protein gets one entry after TCRdb re-called the immunoSEQ multiplex PCR reads with MiXCR. This sample has roughly 150,000 distinct CDR3 sequences, with around 95% found just once. The specimen sequenced was CD8+ T cells from PBMCs. These receptor sequences come from a human donor with Susac syndrome.

In nucleotides, the CDR3 is TGTGCCAGCAGCACCACAGGAGTAAACACCGGGGAGCTGTTTTTT. Translating it yields CASSTTGVNTGELFF. V gene TRBV6-5 combines with J gene TRBJ2-2, with D perhaps matching TRBD1 (5 bases). Trimming cost V 6 bases and J 2 bases, with 13 bases left between them. This CDR3 region has 15 residues. From germline, CDR1 is MNHEY and CDR2 SVGAGI.

V and J are TRBV29-1 and TRBJ1-2; D not resolved. Germline values: CDR1 SQVTM, CDR2 ANQGSEA. This CDR3 is built from 13 residues. V was pared by 1 base and J by 3 bases, with 9 bases between. The CDR3, as DNA: TGCAGCGTTGAAGGGGAGCTGTACTATGGCTACACCTTC. This gives the protein CSVEGELYYGYTF.

V gene TRBV9 combines with J gene TRBJ2-1; 10 bases agree with TRBD1. The CDR3 runs 15 residues. From germline, CDR1 is SGDLS and CDR2 YYNGEE. V lost 3 bases to trimming and J lost 5 bases; unmatched junction nucleotides: 5. The chain's CDR3 is CASSAPGTGDNEQFF. In DNA form, the CDR3 reads TGTGCCAGCAGCGCCCCCGGGACAGGGGACAATGAGCAGTTCTTC.

V and J are TRBV11-2 and TRBJ2-1; D is unresolved. Germline assignment: CDR1 SGHAT and CDR2 FQNNGV. V lost 8 bases and J lost 6, with 8 bases in between. This CDR3 is 11 amino acids long. The DNA for the CDR3 is TGTGCCAGCCCTAGGGCCAATGAGCAGTTCTTC. Translation: CASPRANEQFF.

The chain recombines TRBV16 with TRBJ1-2, with 9 bases matching TRBD1. CDR1 is KGHSY, CDR2 FQNENV, per germline. The CDR3 loop spans 17 amino acids. The junction had 13 bases not matched to a gene; V was cut back by 0 bases and J by 8 bases. In DNA form, the CDR3 reads TGTGCCAGCAGCCAATCGAACCCGGGACAGGGCCTCTTAGGCTACACCTTC. Translating it yields CASSQSNPGQGLLGYTF.

This chain joins TRBV20-1 and TRBJ2-1; possibly TRBD2 for D (6 bases). Per germline, CDR1 DFQATT and CDR2 SNEGSKA (reference sequence). Deletions cut 6 bases from V and 9 bases from J, with 21 bases between. The CDR3 is 14 amino acids. The CDR3 DNA is TGCAGTGCCATGCCCCCCGGGAGCTCTATTGAGCAGTTCTTC. The encoded protein is CSAMPPGSSIEQFF.

This clonotype is a singleton in its sample. V is TRBV12-3 or TRBV12-4 and J is TRBJ2-7, with 8 bases that match TRBD1. Trimming cost V 6 bases and J 3 bases; bases outside gene matches: 4. This CDR3 contains 13 residues. The CDR3 sequence is CASRDREFYEQYF. The DNA of the CDR3 is TGTGCCAGCAGGGACAGGGAGTTCTACGAGCAGTACTTC.

The chain is built from TRBV12-3 or TRBV12-4 and TRBJ2-5, with D perhaps TRBD1 (6 bases). This CDR3 has 15 amino acids. Trimming stripped 3 bases from V and 2 bases from J, with 13 bases between. CDR3 in DNA: TGTGCCAGCAGTTTTGACAGGCAGTTTCAAGAGACCCAGTACTTC. It translates to CASSFDRQFQETQYF.

This rearrangement joins TRBV7-9 to TRBJ1-1, with 10 positions matching TRBD1. The germline V gene has CDR1 SEHNR and CDR2 FQNEAQ (reference sequence). V shed 5 bases, J shed 4 bases, and the junction held 7 bases outside the gene matches. The CDR3 has 15 amino acids. The CDR3 DNA is TGTGCCAGCAGCCCGGGGACAGGGGACCGCACTGAAGCTTTCTTT. Amino acid sequence: CASSPGTGDRTEAFF.

The rearrangement links TRBV7-9 to TRBJ2-2, with D uncertain. The V and J ends lost 3 bases and 1 base respectively, with 6 bases between them. Germline V gene lookup returns CDR1 SEHNR and CDR2 FQNEAQ (reference sequence). The CDR3 covers 14 residues. Here the CDR3 reads CASSFDGNTGELFF. CDR3 bases: TGTGCCAGCAGCTTCGACGGGAACACCGGGGAGCTGTTTTTT. The whole variable domain, remainder taken from reference TRBV7-9 and TRBJ2-2, is DTGVSQNPRHKITKRGQNVTFRCDPISEHNRLYWYRQTLGQGPEFLTYFQNEAQLEKSRLLSDRFSAERPKGSFSTLEIQRTEQGDSAMYLCASSFDGNTGELFFGEGSRLTVL.